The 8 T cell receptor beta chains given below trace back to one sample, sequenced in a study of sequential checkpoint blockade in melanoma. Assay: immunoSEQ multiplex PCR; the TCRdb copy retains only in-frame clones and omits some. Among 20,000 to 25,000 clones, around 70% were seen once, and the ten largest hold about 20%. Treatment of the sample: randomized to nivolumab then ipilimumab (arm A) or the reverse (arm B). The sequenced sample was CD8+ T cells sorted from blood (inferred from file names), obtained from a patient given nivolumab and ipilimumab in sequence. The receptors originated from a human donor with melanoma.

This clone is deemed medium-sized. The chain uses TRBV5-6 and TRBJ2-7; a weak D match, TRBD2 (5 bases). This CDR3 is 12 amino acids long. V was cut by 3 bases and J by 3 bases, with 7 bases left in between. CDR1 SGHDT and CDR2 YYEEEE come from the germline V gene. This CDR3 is CASSSTSYEQYF. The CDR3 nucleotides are TGTGCCAGCAGCTCTACTAGCTACGAGCAGTACTTC.

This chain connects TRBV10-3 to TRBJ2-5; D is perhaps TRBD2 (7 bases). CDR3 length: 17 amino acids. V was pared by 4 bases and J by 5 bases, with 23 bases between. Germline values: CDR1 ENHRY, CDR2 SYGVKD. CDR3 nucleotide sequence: TGTGCCATCAGTGGAGCAGAGGACGGCGGGGGCTTGGAGACCCAGTACTTC. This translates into CAISGAEDGGGLETQYF.

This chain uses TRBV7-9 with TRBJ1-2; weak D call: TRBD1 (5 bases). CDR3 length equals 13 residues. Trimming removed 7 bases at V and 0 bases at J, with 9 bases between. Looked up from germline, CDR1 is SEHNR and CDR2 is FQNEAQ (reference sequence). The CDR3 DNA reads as TGTGCCAGCACCTGGGGGGCTAACTATGGCTACACCTTC. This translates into CASTWGANYGYTF.

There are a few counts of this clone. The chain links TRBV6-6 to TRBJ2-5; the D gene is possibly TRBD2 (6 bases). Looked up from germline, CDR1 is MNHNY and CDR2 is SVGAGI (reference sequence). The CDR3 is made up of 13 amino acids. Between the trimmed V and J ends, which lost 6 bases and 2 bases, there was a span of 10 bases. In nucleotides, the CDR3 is TGTGCCAGCAGCACCCGGGAGCAAGAGACCCAGTACTTC. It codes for CASSTREQETQYF.

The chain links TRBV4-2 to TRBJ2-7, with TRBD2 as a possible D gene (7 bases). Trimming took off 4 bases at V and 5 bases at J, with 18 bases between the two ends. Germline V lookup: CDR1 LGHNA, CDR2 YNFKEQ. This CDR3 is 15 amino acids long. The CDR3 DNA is TGTGCCAGCAGCCCCCCAAGGGGGGGGCAACACGAGCAGTACTTC. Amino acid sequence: CASSPPRGGQHEQYF.

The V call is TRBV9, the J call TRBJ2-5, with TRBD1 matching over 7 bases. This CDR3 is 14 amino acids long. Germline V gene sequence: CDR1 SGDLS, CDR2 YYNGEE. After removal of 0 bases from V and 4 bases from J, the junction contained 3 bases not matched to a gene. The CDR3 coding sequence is TGTGCCAGCAGCGTAGCGAGGGGGCGAGAGACCCAGTACTTC. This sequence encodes CASSVARGRETQYF.

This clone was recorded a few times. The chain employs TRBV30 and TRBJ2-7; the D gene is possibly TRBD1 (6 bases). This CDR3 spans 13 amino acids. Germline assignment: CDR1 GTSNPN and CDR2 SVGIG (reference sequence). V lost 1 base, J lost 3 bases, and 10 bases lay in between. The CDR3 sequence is CAWSGQVNYEQYF. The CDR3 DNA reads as TGTGCCTGGAGTGGACAGGTAAACTACGAGCAGTACTTC.

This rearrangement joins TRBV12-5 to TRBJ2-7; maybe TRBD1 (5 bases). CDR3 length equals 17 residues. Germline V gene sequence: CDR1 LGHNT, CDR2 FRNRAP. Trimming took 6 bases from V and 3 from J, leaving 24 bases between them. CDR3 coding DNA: TGTGCTAGTGGCCAGGGAACTCAAATCTCATATATCTACGAGCAGTACTTC. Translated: CASGQGTQISYIYEQYF.